This T cell receptor (beta chain) came from a study of CD8 T cells in ankylosing spondylitis. Study-level results: The clones that were linked to disease were reported to be significantly enriched in matched synovial fluid samples from ankylosing spondylitis patients. Blood of patients with ankylosing spondylitis appeared to be characterized by a TCR beta motif of about 8 highly homologous variants. The authors found the disease-linked clones to be CD8+ and relatively rare in peripheral blood.

TCRdb passed the 5' RACE reads through MiXCR, listing each CDR3 protein once. The data show approximately 520,000 distinct CDR3 sequences, roughly 5% seen once. The CDR3 contains 13 residues. Germline V lookup: CDR1 LGHNA, CDR2 YNFKEQ. With 0 bases removed from V and 6 bases from J, the gap between germline ends came to 6 bases. At least ten counts were recorded for this clonotype. Its antigen is currently unknown. This receptor was identified in a male donor with ankylosing spondylitis. The sample taken for sequencing was blood, either unsorted or a sorted T cell fraction (not recorded which). V gene TRBV4-2 combines with J gene TRBJ1-3; D gene unclear. The CDR3 reads CASSQDLVNTIYF. The CDR3 DNA sequence: TGTGCCAGCAGCCAAGATCTTGTAAACACCATATATTTT.